This paragraph reports one T cell receptor (beta chain). This record comes from a study of blood T cell repertoires in COVID-19. Study at large: Acute and convalescent COVID-19 specimens originated in the United States, Italy and Spain. T cells, B-cell-depleted T cells, or PBMCs supplied cDNA or gDNA.

In the study's own analysis: Counts of nucleated cells, estimated from reference gene primer amplification, were obtained. Method: immunoSEQ multiplex PCR; TCRdb's copy keeps in-frame clones and lacks some. The V and J calls and clone size were taken over from that table, and D and trimming were inferred from the DNA. The table records about 360,000 clones, 81% of them present only once. From germline, CDR1 is SGHRS and CDR2 YFSETQ. The length of the CDR3 is 13 residues. With 8 bases clipped from V and 6 bases from J, the junction kept 8 bases outside the gene matches. The clonotype was recovered from a human donor with acute or convalescent COVID-19. The donor label of this sample is uncertain. Source material: peripheral blood. The chain carries TRBV5-1 and TRBJ2-7, with 10 nucleotides matching TRBD2. CDR3 nucleotides: TGCGCCAGTACCCTAGCGGGAGCCGGCGAGCAGTACTTC. It specifies CASTLAGAGEQYF.